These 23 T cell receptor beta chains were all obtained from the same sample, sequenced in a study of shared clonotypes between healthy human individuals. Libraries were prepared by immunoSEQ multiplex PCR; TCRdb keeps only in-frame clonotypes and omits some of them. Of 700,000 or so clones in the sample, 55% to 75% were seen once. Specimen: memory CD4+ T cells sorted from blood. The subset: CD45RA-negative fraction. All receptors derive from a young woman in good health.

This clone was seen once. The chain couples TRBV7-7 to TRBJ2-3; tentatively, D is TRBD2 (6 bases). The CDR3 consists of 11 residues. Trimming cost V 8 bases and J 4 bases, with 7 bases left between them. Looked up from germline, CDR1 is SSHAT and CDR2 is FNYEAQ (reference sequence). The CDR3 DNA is TGTGCCAGCGCGGGACCAGATACGCAGTATTTT. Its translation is CASAGPDTQYF.

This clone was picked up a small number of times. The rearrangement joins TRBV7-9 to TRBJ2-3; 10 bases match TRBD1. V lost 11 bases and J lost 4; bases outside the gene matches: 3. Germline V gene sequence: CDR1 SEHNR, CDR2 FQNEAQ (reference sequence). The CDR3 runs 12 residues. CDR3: CAVDRGPDTQYF. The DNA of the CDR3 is TGTGCCGTCGACAGGGGGCCAGATACGCAGTATTTT.

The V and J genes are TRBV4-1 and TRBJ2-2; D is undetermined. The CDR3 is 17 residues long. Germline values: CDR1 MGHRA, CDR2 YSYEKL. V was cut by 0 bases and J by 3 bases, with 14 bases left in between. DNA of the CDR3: TGCGCCAGCAGCCAAGATATACAGAGTTGGGACACCGGGGAGCTGTTTTTT. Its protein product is CASSQDIQSWDTGELFF.

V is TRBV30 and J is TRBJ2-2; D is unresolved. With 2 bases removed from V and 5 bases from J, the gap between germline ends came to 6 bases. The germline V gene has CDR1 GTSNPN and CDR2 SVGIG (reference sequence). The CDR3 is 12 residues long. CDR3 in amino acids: CAWSPATGELFF. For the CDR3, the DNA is TGTGCCTGGAGTCCAGCAACCGGGGAGCTGTTTTTT.

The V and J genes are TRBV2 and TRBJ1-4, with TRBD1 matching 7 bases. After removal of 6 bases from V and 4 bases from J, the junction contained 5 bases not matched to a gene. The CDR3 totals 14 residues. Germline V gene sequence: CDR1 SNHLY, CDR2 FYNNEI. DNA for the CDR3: TGTGCCAGCAGAGGGACAGATGTTAATGAAAAACTGTTTTTT. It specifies CASRGTDVNEKLFF.

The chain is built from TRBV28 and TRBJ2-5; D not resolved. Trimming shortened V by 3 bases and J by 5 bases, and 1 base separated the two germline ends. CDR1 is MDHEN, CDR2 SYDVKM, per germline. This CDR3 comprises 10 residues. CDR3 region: CASSLETQYF. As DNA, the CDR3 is TGTGCCAGCAGTTTGGAGACCCAGTACTTC.

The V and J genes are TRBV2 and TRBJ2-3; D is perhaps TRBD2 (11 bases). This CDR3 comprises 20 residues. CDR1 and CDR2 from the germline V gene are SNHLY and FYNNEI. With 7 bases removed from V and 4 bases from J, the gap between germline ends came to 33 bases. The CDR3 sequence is CASKPGQGRHGTSGADTQYF. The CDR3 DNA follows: TGTGCCAGCAAGCCGGGACAGGGGCGACACGGGACTAGCGGCGCAGATACGCAGTATTTT.

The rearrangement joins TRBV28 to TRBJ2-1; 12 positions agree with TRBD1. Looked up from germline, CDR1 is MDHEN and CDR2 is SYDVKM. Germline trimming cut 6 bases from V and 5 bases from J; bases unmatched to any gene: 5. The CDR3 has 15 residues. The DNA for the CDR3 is TGTGCCAGCAGATCGGGGACAGGGGGCCACAATGAGCAGTTCTTC. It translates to CASRSGTGGHNEQFF.

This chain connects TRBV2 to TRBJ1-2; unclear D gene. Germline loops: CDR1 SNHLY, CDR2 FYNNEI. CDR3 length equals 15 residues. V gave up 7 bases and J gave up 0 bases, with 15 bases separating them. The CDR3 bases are TGTGCCAGCACCCGGCGGGGAAAAGCTAACTATGGCTACACCTTC. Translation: CASTRRGKANYGYTF.

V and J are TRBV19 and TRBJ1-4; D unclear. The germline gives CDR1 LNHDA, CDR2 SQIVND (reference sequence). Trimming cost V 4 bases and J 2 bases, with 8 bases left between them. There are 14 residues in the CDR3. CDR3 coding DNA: TGTGCCAGTAGTAGGTTCGGGACTAATGAAAAACTGTTTTTT. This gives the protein CASSRFGTNEKLFF.

CDR3 region: CASSEQGAHPLQFF. Here the CDR3 DNA reads TGCGCCAGCAGTGAGCAGGGAGCACACCCCCTTCAGTTCTTC. The V gene is TRBV10-2, the J gene TRBJ2-1, with D perhaps assigned TRBD1 or TRBD2 (5 bases each). This CDR3 spans 14 amino acids. Germline CDR1 WSHSY, CDR2 SAAADI. V was pared by 2 bases and J by 13 bases, with 18 bases between.

CDR3 amino acids: CASSLSPGQATEAFF. The CDR3 DNA follows: TGTGCCAGCAGCTTATCGCCTGGACAGGCCACTGAAGCTTTCTTT. The genes are TRBV7-2 and TRBJ1-1, with TRBD1 matching 7 bases. Losses at the gene ends were 2 bases for V and 4 bases for J; bases not matched to a gene: 7. CDR1 is SGHTA and CDR2 is FQGNSA in the germline V gene. This CDR3 spans 15 amino acids.

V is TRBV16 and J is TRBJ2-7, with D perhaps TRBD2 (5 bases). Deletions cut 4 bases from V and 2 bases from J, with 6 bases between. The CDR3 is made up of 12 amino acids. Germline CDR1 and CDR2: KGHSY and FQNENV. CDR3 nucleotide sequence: TGTGCCAGCAGCCCCGGGACCTACGAGCAGTACTTC. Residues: CASSPGTYEQYF.

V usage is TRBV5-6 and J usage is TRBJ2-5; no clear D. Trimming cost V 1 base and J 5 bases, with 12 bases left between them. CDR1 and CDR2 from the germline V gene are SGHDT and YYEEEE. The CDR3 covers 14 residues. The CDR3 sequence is CASSLSVSGETQYF. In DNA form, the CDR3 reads TGTGCCAGCAGCTTGAGTGTCAGTGGGGAGACCCAGTACTTC.

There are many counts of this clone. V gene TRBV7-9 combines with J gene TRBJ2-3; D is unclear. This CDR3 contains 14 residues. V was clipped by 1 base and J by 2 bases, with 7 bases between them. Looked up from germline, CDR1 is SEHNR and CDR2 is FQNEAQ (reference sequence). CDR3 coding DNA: TGTGCCAGCAGCTTAGGTAGTCCCACAGATACGCAGTATTTT. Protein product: CASSLGSPTDTQYF.

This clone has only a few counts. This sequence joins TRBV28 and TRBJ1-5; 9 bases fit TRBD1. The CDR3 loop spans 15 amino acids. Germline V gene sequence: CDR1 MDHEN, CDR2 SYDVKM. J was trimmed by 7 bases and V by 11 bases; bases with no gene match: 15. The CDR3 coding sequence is TGTGCCGGAGCACCCGGGACAGGGCAGCGGCAGCCCCAGCATTTT. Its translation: CAGAPGTGQRQPQHF.

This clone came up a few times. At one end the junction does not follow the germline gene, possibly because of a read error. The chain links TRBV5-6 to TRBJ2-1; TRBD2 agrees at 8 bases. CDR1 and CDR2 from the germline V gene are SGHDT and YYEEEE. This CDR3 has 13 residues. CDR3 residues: CASSSRLAGGRVF. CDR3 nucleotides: TGTGCCAGCAGCTCCCGCCTAGCGGGCGGAAGAGTCTTC.

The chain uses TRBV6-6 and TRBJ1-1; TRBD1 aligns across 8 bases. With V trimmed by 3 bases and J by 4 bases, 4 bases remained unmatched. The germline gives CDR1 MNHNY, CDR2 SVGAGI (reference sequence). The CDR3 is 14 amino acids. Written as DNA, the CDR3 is TGTGCCAGCAGTTATTCCACAGGGGGCACTGAAGCTTTCTTT. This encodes CASSYSTGGTEAFF.

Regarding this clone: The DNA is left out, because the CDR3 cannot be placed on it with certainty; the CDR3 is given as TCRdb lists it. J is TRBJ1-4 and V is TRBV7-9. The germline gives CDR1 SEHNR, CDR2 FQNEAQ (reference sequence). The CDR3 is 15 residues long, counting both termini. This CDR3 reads CASTSAAPLNEKLFF.

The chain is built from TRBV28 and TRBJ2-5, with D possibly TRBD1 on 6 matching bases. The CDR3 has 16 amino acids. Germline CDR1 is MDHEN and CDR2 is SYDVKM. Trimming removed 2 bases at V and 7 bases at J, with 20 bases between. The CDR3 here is CASSLQGTPRAGTQYF. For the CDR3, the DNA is TGTGCCAGCAGTTTACAGGGGACCCCGAGGGCGGGGACCCAGTACTTC.

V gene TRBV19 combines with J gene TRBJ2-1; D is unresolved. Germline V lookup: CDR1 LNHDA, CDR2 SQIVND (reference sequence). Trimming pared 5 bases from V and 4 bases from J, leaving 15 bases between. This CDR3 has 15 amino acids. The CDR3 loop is CASSALDLGYNEQFF. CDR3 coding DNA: TGTGCCAGTAGTGCTCTCGACTTGGGATACAATGAGCAGTTCTTC.

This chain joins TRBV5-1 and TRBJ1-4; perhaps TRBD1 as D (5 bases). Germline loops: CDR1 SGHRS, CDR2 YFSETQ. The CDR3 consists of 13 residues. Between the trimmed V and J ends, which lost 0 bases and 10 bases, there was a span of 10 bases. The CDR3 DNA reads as TGCGCCAGCAGCTTGGTTAGCCAGGGAAAACTGTTTTTT. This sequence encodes CASSLVSQGKLFF. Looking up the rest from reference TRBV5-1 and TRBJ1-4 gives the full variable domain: KAGVTQTPRYLIKTRGQQVTLSCSPISGHRSVSWYQQTPGQGLQFLFEYFSETQRNKGNFPGRFSGRQFSNSRSEMNVSTLELGDSALYLCASSLVSQGKLFFGSGTQLSVL.

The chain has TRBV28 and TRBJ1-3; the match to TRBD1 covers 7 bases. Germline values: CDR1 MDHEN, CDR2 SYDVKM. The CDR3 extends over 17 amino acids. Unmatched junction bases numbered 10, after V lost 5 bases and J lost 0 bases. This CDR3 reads CASSPLRDSDSGNTIYF. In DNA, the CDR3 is TGTGCCAGCAGTCCTCTCCGGGACAGCGACTCTGGAAACACCATATATTTT.